What follows are 16 T cell receptor beta chains derived from one specimen sequenced in a study of CD8+ T cells in alopecia areata. Extracted from the samples, RNA was reverse transcribed into cDNA to serve as the sequencing template. Some clones are missing from TCRdb's copy, which holds only in-frame ones; the method was immunoSEQ multiplex PCR. The sample carries some 170,000 clones, roughly 66% recorded once. The sample here was CD8+ T cells sorted from blood, taken at week 0. The receptors were sampled from a human donor with alopecia areata.

The chain links TRBV4-2 to TRBJ2-1; 7 bases are a match to TRBD2. V lost 0 bases to trimming and J lost 4 bases; unmatched junction nucleotides: 9. The CDR3 runs to 17 residues. The V gene's germline CDR1 is LGHNA and CDR2 YNFKEQ. CDR3 nucleotides: TGTGCCAGCAGCCAAGATGGGAGGGCAGTCAGGTACAATGAGCAGTTCTTC. This gives the protein CASSQDGRAVRYNEQFF.

In its sample, this clone was seen a few times. The gene calls are TRBV19 and TRBJ1-5; tentatively, D is TRBD1 (6 bases). Germline CDR1 LNHDA, CDR2 SQIVND (reference sequence). The CDR3 runs 14 residues. Deletions cut 10 bases from V and 0 bases from J, with 13 bases between. CDR3 sequence: CATRGLSSNQPQHF. In DNA form, the CDR3 reads TGTGCCACCAGGGGACTCTCTAGCAATCAGCCCCAGCATTTT.

The chain links TRBV6-5 to TRBJ1-2; 9 bases line up with TRBD1. Germline CDR1 reads MNHEY; CDR2 reads SVGAGI. The CDR3 has 15 amino acids. Trimming took 6 bases from V and 2 from J; bases not matched to a gene: 7. CDR3 sequence (DNA): TGTGCCAGCAGATCGGGACAGGGCATCAACTATGGCTACACCTTC. It encodes CASRSGQGINYGYTF.

V and J are TRBV6-5 and TRBJ2-1; 7 bases align to TRBD2. This CDR3 contains 14 residues. Germline V lookup: CDR1 MNHEY, CDR2 SVGAGI. V lost 6 bases to trimming and J lost 8 bases; unmatched junction nucleotides: 10. Here the CDR3 reads CASSERGKRDEQFF. In DNA form, the CDR3 reads TGTGCCAGCAGCGAGCGGGGTAAAAGGGATGAGCAGTTCTTC.

The genes are TRBV4-1 and TRBJ2-1, with TRBD2 matching 14 bases. Germline V gene sequence: CDR1 MGHRA, CDR2 YSYEKL. The CDR3 totals 16 residues. Unmatched junction bases numbered 9, after V lost 4 bases and J lost 10 bases. In DNA, the CDR3 is TGCGCCAGCAGCCGGGGACTAGCGGGAGCAGCGCGGGAGCAGTTCTTC. This encodes CASSRGLAGAAREQFF.

Turning to this clone: The junction does not match germline at one end; this may be a read error. The chain is built from TRBV27 and TRBJ2-7; maybe TRBD2 (6 bases). Germline V gene lookup returns CDR1 MNHEY and CDR2 SMNVEV (reference sequence). This CDR3 comprises 14 residues. The CDR3 DNA reads TGTGCCAGCAGTCGGTCGGGGGAGGTCTACGGGCAGTACTTC. It is translated as CASSRSGEVYGQYF.

The rearrangement joins TRBV29-1 to TRBJ2-7; the D gene could be TRBD1 or TRBD2 (6 bases each). CDR1 SQVTM and CDR2 ANQGSEA come from the germline V gene. Trimming stripped 1 base from V and 3 bases from J, with 13 bases between. The CDR3 consists of 14 residues. The CDR3 DNA reads TGCAGCGTTGAAGGGTGGGGGGCAAGCTACGAGCAGTACTTC. This encodes CSVEGWGASYEQYF.

This rearrangement joins TRBV2 to TRBJ2-1; D is undetermined. Germline CDR1 SNHLY, CDR2 FYNNEI. V was shortened by 8 bases and J by 6 bases, with 8 bases between the two germline ends. This CDR3 region has 11 residues. The CDR3 bases are TGTGCCAGCCGTTGGGGCAATGAGCAGTTCTTC. It encodes CASRWGNEQFF. The full variable domain, its missing parts supplied by reference TRBV2 and TRBJ2-1, is EPEVTQTPSHQVTQMGQEVILRCVPISNHLYFYWYRQILGQKVEFLVSFYNNEISEKSEIFDDQFSVERPDGSNFTLKIRSTKLEDSAMYFCASRWGNEQFFGPGTRLTVL.

A few counts support this clone. The chain joins TRBV29-1 to TRBJ2-2, with TRBD1 matching 8 bases. The CDR3 has 15 amino acids. Per germline, CDR1 SQVTM and CDR2 ANQGSEA. With 0 bases clipped from V and 6 bases from J, the junction kept 6 bases outside the gene matches. CDR3 protein: CSVEDPQGVAGELFF. CDR3 DNA sequence: TGCAGCGTTGAAGACCCACAGGGGGTCGCCGGGGAGCTGTTTTTT.

The V gene is TRBV7-9, the J gene TRBJ2-1, with unresolved D. With 2 bases removed from V and 5 bases from J, the gap between germline ends came to 7 bases. From germline, CDR1 is SEHNR and CDR2 FQNEAQ (reference sequence). The CDR3 consists of 13 residues. The CDR3, as DNA: TGTGCCAGCAGCTTATGGCAAGACAATGAGCAGTTCTTC. Its protein product is CASSLWQDNEQFF. Filled out from reference TRBV7-9 and TRBJ2-1, the complete variable domain reads DTGVSQNPRHKITKRGQNVTFRCDPISEHNRLYWYRQTLGQGPEFLTYFQNEAQLEKSRLLSDRFSAERPKGSFSTLEIQRTEQGDSAMYLCASSLWQDNEQFFGPGTRLTVL.

V and J are TRBV5-1 and TRBJ2-3, with D perhaps matching TRBD2 (5 bases). V lost 1 base and J 0 bases, leaving 15 bases between the germline ends. The CDR3 consists of 17 residues. In germline, CDR1 is SGHRS, CDR2 YFSETQ. In DNA form, the CDR3 reads TGCGCCAGCAGCTTGTCTCCCGTTACGGGGAGCACAGATACGCAGTATTTT. Its protein is CASSLSPVTGSTDTQYF.

This chain links TRBV10-3 with TRBJ2-7; D possibly corresponds to TRBD2 (6 bases). V gave up 6 bases and J gave up 3 bases, with 18 bases separating them. CDR1 and CDR2 (germline): ENHRY, SYGVKD. This CDR3 region has 15 residues. The CDR3 here is CAISSFSGLNYEQYF. The CDR3 DNA follows: TGTGCCATCAGCTCCTTTAGCGGACTAAACTACGAGCAGTACTTC.

The chain recombines TRBV4-2 with TRBJ2-5; TRBD2 aligns across 8 bases. The trim removed 0 bases at V and 2 bases at J, leaving 17 bases unmatched. CDR3 length: 20 residues. Per germline, CDR1 LGHNA and CDR2 YNFKEQ. The CDR3, as DNA: TGTGCCAGCAGCCAAGATGGGGAAGTCGGCGGGGGGCCACTGCAAGAGACCCAGTACTTC. This encodes CASSQDGEVGGGPLQETQYF.

This clone was seen only a few times. This chain uses TRBV9 with TRBJ2-2; the D is unclear. Germline CDR1 is SGDLS and CDR2 is YYNGEE. Trimming took 1 base from V and 1 from J, leaving 5 bases between them. The CDR3 contains 14 residues. The CDR3 protein is CASSVSGNTGELFF. CDR3 in DNA: TGTGCCAGCAGCGTATCAGGGAACACCGGGGAGCTGTTTTTT.

The rearrangement uses TRBV20-1 and TRBJ1-5, with a weak D call TRBD1 (5 bases). Trimming removed 5 bases from V and 5 bases from J, with 7 bases in between. CDR3 length: 11 residues. Germline V gene data show CDR1 as DFQATT and CDR2 as SNEGSKA (reference sequence). The CDR3, as DNA: TGCAGTGCTGGGGGAGATCAGCCCCAGCATTTT. As protein: CSAGGDQPQHF.

The chain combines TRBV9 with TRBJ2-3, with 8 bases that match TRBD1. The CDR3 length is 16 residues. Germline trimming cut 2 bases from V and 4 bases from J; bases unmatched to any gene: 9. Germline V lookup: CDR1 SGDLS, CDR2 YYNGEE. CDR3 sequence (DNA): TGTGCCAGCAGCGTTACAGGGGGGTCTTTGGCAGATACGCAGTATTTT. Protein product: CASSVTGGSLADTQYF.